This T cell receptor beta chain was sequenced for a study of blood T cells in healthy people across ages. The study, taken as a whole, reports: Older individuals had lower TCR beta diversity per million T cells (the decline was roughly linear).

Those donating, healthy Caucasian individuals from Russia, were aged roughly 6 to 90. In the case of this clonotype: The antigen is unknown.

Next came a second PCR, run for about 7 to 12 cycles, which used a sample-barcoded 5' primer along with a J-beta primer mix. Each CDR3 protein is one row after TCRdb ran MiXCR on the 5' RACE reads. The data contain roughly 1.5 million distinct CDR3 sequences, 40% to 45% of them seen just once; the ten biggest clones take up around 4%. V lost 0 bases and J lost 9; bases outside the gene matches: 23. CDR1 MNHEY and CDR2 SVGAGI come from the germline V gene. This CDR3 contains 22 residues. Specimen: blood. V gene TRBV6-5 combines with J gene TRBJ2-1; 13 bases match TRBD2. This TCR was recovered from a woman under 30 in good health. CDR3 coding DNA: TGTGCCAGCAGTTACTCGCGCTTTGGACAGTCAAGGACTAGCGGGAGTTGGGGTGAGCAGTTCTTC. Translation gives CASSYSRFGQSRTSGSWGEQFF.